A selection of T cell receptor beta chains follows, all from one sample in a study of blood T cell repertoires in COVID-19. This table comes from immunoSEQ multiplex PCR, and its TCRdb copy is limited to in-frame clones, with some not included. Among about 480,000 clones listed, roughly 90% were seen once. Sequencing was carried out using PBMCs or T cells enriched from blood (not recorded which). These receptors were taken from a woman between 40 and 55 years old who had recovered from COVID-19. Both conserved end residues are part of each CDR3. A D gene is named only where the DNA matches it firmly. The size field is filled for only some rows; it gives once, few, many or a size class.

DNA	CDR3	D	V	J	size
TGTGCCAGCTCACCCAACTACGAGCAGTACTTC	CASSPNYEQYF	.	TRBV18	TRBJ2-7	.
TGCGCCAGCAGCTTAGGGACAGGCGGAACTGAAGCTTTCTTT	CASSLGTGGTEAFF	TRBD1	TRBV4-3	TRBJ1-1	.
TGTGCCAGCAGCTCGCTGAGTCAAGAGACCCAGTACTTC	CASSSLSQETQYF	.	TRBV7-2	TRBJ2-5	.
TGTGCCAGCAGTGCTGAGCAGGGAAATCAGCCCCAGCATTTT	CASSAEQGNQPQHF	.	TRBV2	TRBJ1-5	.
TGTGCCAGCAGTCCAGAGGGACTAGCGGAGACCGGGGAGCTGTTTTTT	CASSPEGLAETGELFF	TRBD2	TRBV27	TRBJ2-2	.
TGTGCCAGCAGTGAAAAACGGCTTCTGGGGGGGAAAGGAAACACCATATATTTT	CASSEKRLLGGKGNTIYF	.	TRBV6-1	TRBJ1-3	.
TGCGCCAGCAGTGAAGGTGCGGGGGCGAGAGAGACCCAGTACTTC	CASSEGAGARETQYF	.	TRBV10-2	TRBJ2-5	.
TGCGCCAGCAGCCTCCGGGACTCCTCCTACGAGCAGTACTTC	CASSLRDSSYEQYF	.	TRBV4-1	TRBJ2-7	.
TGTGCCAGCAGCCCCGCCCGCGGGTCCTACGAGCAGTACTTC	CASSPARGSYEQYF	.	TRBV5-6	TRBJ2-7	.
TGTGCCAGCAGCAAACCCCCGGAGAGGAACAATGAGCAGTTCTTC	CASSKPPERNNEQFF	.	TRBV5-4	TRBJ2-1	.
TGCGCCAGCAGCCGTCGGACAGGGGGCATAAATGAGCAGTTCTTC	CASSRRTGGINEQFF	TRBD1	TRBV4-3	TRBJ2-1	.
TGTGCCAGCAGCTTTGTGAAAAAAAGGGGCAATAGGTACTTC	CASSFVKKRGNRYF	.	TRBV7-4	TRBJ2-7	.
TGTGCCAGCAGAGAACAGGGGGCGAGCACAGATACGCAGTATTTT	CASREQGASTDTQYF	TRBD1	TRBV2	TRBJ2-3	.
TGTGCCAGTAGTATTGCGGATAACTATGGCTACACCTTC	CASSIADNYGYTF	.	TRBV19	TRBJ1-2	.
TGTGCCAGCAGTCCAGACAGGGGCGTTCAAGAGACCCAGTACTTC	CASSPDRGVQETQYF	TRBD1	TRBV9	TRBJ2-5	.
TGCGCCAGCAGCTCGGGAAGGATCGCCTATAATTCACCCCTCCACTTT	CASSSGRIAYNSPLHF	.	TRBV5-1	TRBJ1-6	few
TGTGCCAGCAGCCCTCGGACAGGCCAAAACACCGGGGAGCTGTTTTTT	CASSPRTGQNTGELFF	TRBD1	TRBV7-6	TRBJ2-2	.
TGTGCCAGCAGCTTAGGAGGCTTTGACCCGGCCTACGAGCAGTACTTC	CASSLGGFDPAYEQYF	.	TRBV11-3	TRBJ2-7	.
TGTGCCAGCAGTTCTGCTAGCGGGATCCTCACAGATACGCAGTATTTT	CASSSASGILTDTQYF	TRBD2	TRBV28	TRBJ2-3	once
TGTGCCAGTCGACCGCGGGGGGGGAAACCGTCTAGATCTTACGAGCAGTACTTC	CASRPRGGKPSRSYEQYF	TRBD2	TRBV19	TRBJ2-7	.
TGTGCCAGTATTTCGGCAGGTGTCCCCTACGAGCAGTACTTC	CASISAGVPYEQYF	.	TRBV19	TRBJ2-7	.
TGTGCCAGCAGTGTCCCTCCAGGGACTAGCCTGTACTTC	CASSVPPGTSLYF	TRBD2	TRBV2	TRBJ2-7	.
TGTGCCAGTAGTACGGGGGACAGCTCTGGAAACACCATATATTTT	CASSTGDSSGNTIYF	TRBD1	TRBV19	TRBJ1-3	.
TGTGCCAGCAGCTTAGGGAGGTTCTCCTACAATGAGCAGTTCTTC	CASSLGRFSYNEQFF	.	TRBV7-2	TRBJ2-1	.
TGTGCCAGCGGAGGATATAGCGGGAATGAGCAGTTCTTC	CASGGYSGNEQFF	TRBD2	TRBV6-5	TRBJ2-1	.
TGTGCCAGCATAATCCTAAGCGGGAGTGGTGAGACCCAGTACTTC	CASIILSGSGETQYF	TRBD2	TRBV2	TRBJ2-5	.
TGTGCCAGCAGAGGGCTAGCGGAGAACACCGGGGAGCTGTTTTTT	CASRGLAENTGELFF	TRBD2	TRBV6-4	TRBJ2-2	.
TGTGCCAGCAGCGAGGCCCTAGCGGGACCCTACGAGCAGTACTTC	CASSEALAGPYEQYF	TRBD2	TRBV7-2	TRBJ2-7	.
TGTGCCACCTCCAGGTTTGGGTTGGTGGGAGGGAATAGGGAGACCCAGTACTTC	CATSRFGLVGGNRETQYF	TRBD2	TRBV15	TRBJ2-5	once
TGTGCCAGCAGCTTGGAACCCGGGACAGGGTACGGGTCACCCCTCCACTTT	CASSLEPGTGYGSPLHF	TRBD1	TRBV5-5	TRBJ1-6	.
TGTGCCAGCAGTTTAGGGGGAGGTGAGCAGTTCTTC	CASSLGGGEQFF	.	TRBV12-3/TRBV12-4	TRBJ2-1	.
TGTGCCAGCAGCCTAACTAGCGGAACCACAGATACGCAGTATTTT	CASSLTSGTTDTQYF	TRBD2	TRBV3-1/TRBV3-2	TRBJ2-3	.
TGCGCCAGCAGCTCTCGACAGGGGGTTGGAAACACCATATATTTT	CASSSRQGVGNTIYF	TRBD1	TRBV5-1	TRBJ1-3	.
TGCGCCAGCAGCCAAGATAGGGGTGGAATGCTGCTCTACGAGCAGTACTTC	CASSQDRGGMLLYEQYF	.	TRBV4-3	TRBJ2-7	.
TGCGCCAGCAGCCCCCGGGACACATCTGGCTACACCTTC	CASSPRDTSGYTF	.	TRBV5-1	TRBJ1-2	.
TGCGCCAGCGCGTTCCTGGGGGCGGCTGGCGCTGAAGCTTTCTTT	CASAFLGAAGAEAFF	.	TRBV5-1	TRBJ1-1	.
TGTGCCAGCAGCCAATTGGAGGGGAATTCACCCCTCCACTTT	CASSQLEGNSPLHF	.	TRBV3-1/TRBV3-2	TRBJ1-6	.
TGTGCCAGCAGTTTACGCGCAATGTGGGGCACAGGGTGGAATCAGCCCCAGCATTTT	CASSLRAMWGTGWNQPQHF	.	TRBV28	TRBJ1-5	.
TGTGCCAGCAGTTTAAGCGGTCAGACTGGCTACACCTTC	CASSLSGQTGYTF	.	TRBV12-3/TRBV12-4	TRBJ1-2	.
TGCGCCAGCAGCTTCACAGGGGATGGCTACACCTTC	CASSFTGDGYTF	TRBD1	TRBV5-1	TRBJ1-2	.
TGTGCCAGCAGCAAGACAGGGAGAGGCTATGGCTACACCTTC	CASSKTGRGYGYTF	TRBD1	TRBV14	TRBJ1-2	.
TGCGCCAGCAGCTTGGGTGGGGCAGTCTCCTACAATGAGCAGTTCTTC	CASSLGGAVSYNEQFF	.	TRBV5-1	TRBJ2-1	.
TGTGCCTGGAGTCGCGAAGGGAACAGGGCGGGTGAAAAACTGTTTTTT	CAWSREGNRAGEKLFF	.	TRBV30	TRBJ1-4	.
TGTGCCAGCAGCGTAGGAGGGACAGGGGGGCTCTACGAGCAGTACTTC	CASSVGGTGGLYEQYF	TRBD1	TRBV9	TRBJ2-7	.
TGTGCCAGCAGTTTATTCCCCGGACAGGGAGGATCGGATACGCAGTATTTT	CASSLFPGQGGSDTQYF	TRBD1	TRBV27	TRBJ2-3	.
TGCAGTGCTAGTCCAGGATCGGGAAGTGGGCAGTTCTTC	CSASPGSGSGQFF	.	TRBV20-1	TRBJ2-1	.